This TCR beta chain appears in the sequencing data of a study of prognosis after radiotherapy for stage I lung cancer. Researchers used two-round multiplex PCR to amplify TCR beta CDR3 starting from genomic DNA. Initially, in first-round PCR, primers specific to each TRBV and TRBJ gene were used. TCRdb itself ran the multiplex PCR reads through MiXCR, one entry per CDR3 protein. The sample has nearly 35,000 distinct CDR3 sequences, around a third seen once. Remarks on this clonotype: A much larger clone sits a single nucleotide away, making a read error possible.

The CDR3 is made up of 13 amino acids. With 7 bases removed from V and 7 bases from J, the gap between germline ends came to 16 bases. Germline-derived CDR1 and CDR2 are SGHDN and FVKESK. The chain combines TRBV14 with TRBJ2-5; D tentatively fits TRBD1 or TRBD2 (5 bases each). The sample consisted of PBMCs, taken before or after stereotactic body radiation therapy (not recorded which). The receptor's source is a donor over 45 with non-small cell lung cancer. The CDR3 loop reads CASIPGTGMTQYF. CDR3 nucleotide sequence: TGTGCCAGCATCCCCGGGACGGGGATGACCCAGTACTTC. The full variable domain, completed using reference TRBV14 and TRBJ2-5, is EAGVTQFPSHSVIEKGQTVTLRCDPISGHDNLYWYRRVMGKEIKFLLHFVKESKQDESGMPNNRFLAERTGGTYSTLKVQPAELEDSGVYFCASIPGTGMTQYFGPGTRLLVL.